In this sample, the clone carrying this T cell receptor beta chain turned up many times. Its antigen is not known. This entry belongs to a study of T cells in Graves' hyperthyroidism and ophthalmopathy. Turning to the study itself: Peripheral blood sampling occurred at initial diagnosis, before any treatment.

Losses at the gene ends were 4 bases for V and 4 bases for J; bases not matched to a gene: 4. CDR3 length: 14 residues. CDR1 is LGHDT, CDR2 YNNKEL, per germline (reference sequence). The investigators amplified TCR beta CDR3 regions from RNA transcripts. The HTBI set primed first-round TCR CDR3 RT-PCR. TCRdb reanalysed the multiplex PCR reads using MiXCR and keeps one entry per CDR3 protein. The data show roughly 110,000 distinct CDR3 sequences, 16% seen once. Exclusion of patients followed from uncontrolled infection, other autoimmune disease, pregnancy or lactation. The diagnoses drew upon clinical symptoms, serum thyroxine and TRAb, thyroid ultrasound and orbital computed tomography. General study findings and limits: A median approximately 6.5 months before onset, the model predicted ophthalmopathy.

The receptor's source is a woman between 50 and 59 years old with Graves' hyperthyroidism. This chain connects TRBV3-1 to TRBJ2-5; 9 nucleotides align to TRBD1. The sequenced sample was blood. For the CDR3, the DNA is TGTGCCAGCAGCCCCACAGGGGGCCCAGAGACCCAGTACTTC. This codes for CASSPTGGPETQYF.